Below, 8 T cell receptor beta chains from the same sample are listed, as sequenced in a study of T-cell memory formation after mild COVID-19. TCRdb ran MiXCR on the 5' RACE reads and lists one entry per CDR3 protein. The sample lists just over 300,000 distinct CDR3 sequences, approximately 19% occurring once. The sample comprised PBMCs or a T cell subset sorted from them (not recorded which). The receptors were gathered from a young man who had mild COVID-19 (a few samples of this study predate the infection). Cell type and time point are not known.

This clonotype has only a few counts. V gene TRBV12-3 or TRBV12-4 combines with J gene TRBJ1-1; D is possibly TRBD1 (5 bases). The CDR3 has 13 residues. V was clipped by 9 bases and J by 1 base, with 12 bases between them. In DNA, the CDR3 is TGTGCCAGTATCGGGACGGGGAACACTGAAGCTTTCTTT. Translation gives CASIGTGNTEAFF.

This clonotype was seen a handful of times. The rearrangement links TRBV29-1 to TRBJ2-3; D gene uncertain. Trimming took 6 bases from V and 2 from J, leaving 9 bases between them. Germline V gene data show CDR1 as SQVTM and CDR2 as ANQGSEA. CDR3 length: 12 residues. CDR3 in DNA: TGCAGCGTCATCGGACCCACAGATACGCAGTATTTT. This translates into CSVIGPTDTQYF.

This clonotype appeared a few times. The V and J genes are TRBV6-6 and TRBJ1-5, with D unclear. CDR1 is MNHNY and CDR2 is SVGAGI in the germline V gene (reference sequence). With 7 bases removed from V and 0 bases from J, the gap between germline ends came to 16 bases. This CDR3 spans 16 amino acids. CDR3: CASIRPPSNSNQPQHF. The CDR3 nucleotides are TGTGCCAGCATTCGACCGCCCTCGAATAGCAATCAGCCCCAGCATTTT.

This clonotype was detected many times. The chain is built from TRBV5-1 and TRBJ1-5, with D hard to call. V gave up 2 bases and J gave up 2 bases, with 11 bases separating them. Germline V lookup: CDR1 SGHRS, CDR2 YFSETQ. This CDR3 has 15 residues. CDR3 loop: CASSFSSDGNQPQHF. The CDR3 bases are TGCGCCAGCAGCTTTAGTTCAGATGGCAATCAGCCCCAGCATTTT.

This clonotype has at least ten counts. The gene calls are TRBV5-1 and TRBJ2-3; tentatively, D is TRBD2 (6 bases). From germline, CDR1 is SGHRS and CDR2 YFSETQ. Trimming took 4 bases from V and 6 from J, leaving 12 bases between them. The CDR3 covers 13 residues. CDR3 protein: CASSGTSFDTQYF. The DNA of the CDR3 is TGCGCCAGCAGCGGGACTTCGTTTGATACGCAGTATTTT. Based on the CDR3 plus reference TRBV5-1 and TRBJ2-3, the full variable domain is KAGVTQTPRYLIKTRGQQVTLSCSPISGHRSVSWYQQTPGQGLQFLFEYFSETQRNKGNFPGRFSGRQFSNSRSEMNVSTLELGDSALYLCASSGTSFDTQYFGPGTRLTVL.

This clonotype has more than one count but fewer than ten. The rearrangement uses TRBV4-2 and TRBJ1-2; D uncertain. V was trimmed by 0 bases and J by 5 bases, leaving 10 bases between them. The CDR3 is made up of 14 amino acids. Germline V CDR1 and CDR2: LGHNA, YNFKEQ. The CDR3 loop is CASSQDPGIYGYTF. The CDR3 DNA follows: TGTGCCAGCAGCCAAGATCCCGGGATATATGGCTACACCTTC.

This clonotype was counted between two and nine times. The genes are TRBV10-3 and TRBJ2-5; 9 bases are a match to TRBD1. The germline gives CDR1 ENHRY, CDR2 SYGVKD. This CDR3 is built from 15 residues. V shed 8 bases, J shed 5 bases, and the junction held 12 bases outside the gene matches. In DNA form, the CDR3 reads TGTGCCATCTCGGGGGAGACAGGGGGAGTTGAGACCCAGTACTTC. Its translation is CAISGETGGVETQYF.

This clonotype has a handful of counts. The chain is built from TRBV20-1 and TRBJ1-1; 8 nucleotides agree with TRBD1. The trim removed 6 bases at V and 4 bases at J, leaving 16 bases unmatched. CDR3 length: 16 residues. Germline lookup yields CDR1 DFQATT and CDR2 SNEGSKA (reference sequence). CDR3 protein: CSARTGTGLSSTEAFF. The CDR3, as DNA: TGCAGTGCGCGGACAGGGACGGGCCTCTCGAGCACTGAAGCTTTCTTT.